Listed below are T cell receptor beta chains from one sample, sequenced in a study of cytomegalovirus exposure and HLA in healthy donors. TCRdb's copy holds only in-frame clones and misses some; the assay was immunoSEQ multiplex PCR. The repertoire holds 120,000 to 150,000 clones, with 70% to 80% as singletons. The sequenced sample was PBMCs. The receptors originated from a male donor in good health and CMV-seronegative. The CDR3 runs from the conserved cysteine through the conserved F or W. The D gene is left open where the match is weak. Clone size is given for some rows only: seen once, a few or many times, or a class if the clone is expanded.

d_call,j_call,clone_size,v_call,cdr3_aa,cdr3_nt
TRBD2,TRBJ2-1,.,TRBV6-5,CASSYRGLVYNEQFF,TGTGCCAGCAGTTACCGCGGACTAGTTTACAATGAGCAGTTCTTC
.,TRBJ1-1,.,TRBV7-9,CASSVTGYTEAFF,TGTGCCAGCAGCGTCACAGGATACACTGAAGCTTTCTTT
.,TRBJ2-7,.,TRBV11-2,CASSLEDQRTYEQYF,TGTGCCAGCAGCTTGGAGGACCAGAGAACCTACGAGCAGTACTTC
.,TRBJ1-5,.,TRBV7-9,CASSLDTYQPQHF,TGTGCCAGCAGCTTGGACACCTATCAGCCCCAGCATTTT
.,TRBJ1-1,.,TRBV18,CASSPNIPEGTEAFF,TGTGCCAGCTCACCCAACATACCCGAGGGCACTGAAGCTTTCTTT
.,TRBJ2-7,.,TRBV5-1,CASSLVTGQGYEQYF,TGCGCCAGCAGCTTGGTGACAGGCCAGGGGTACGAGCAGTACTTC
.,TRBJ1-6,.,TRBV7-2,CASSFPMGGIEALHF,TGTGCCAGCAGCTTTCCCATGGGAGGGATTGAAGCCCTCCACTTT
.,TRBJ2-1,.,TRBV10-3,CAVGGNVVDEQFF,TGTGCCGTGGGAGGAAATGTAGTGGATGAGCAGTTCTTC
TRBD1,TRBJ1-2,.,TRBV4-2,CASSQDGRQGGAGGYTF,TGTGCCAGCAGCCAAGATGGGAGACAGGGCGGAGCGGGTGGCTACACCTTC
TRBD1,TRBJ1-1,.,TRBV30,CACPRTTGYTEAFF,TGTGCCTGCCCCCGGACGACAGGGTACACTGAAGCTTTCTTT
TRBD2,TRBJ2-1,once,TRBV4-1,CASSQSGLAGGFNEQFF,TGCGCCAGCAGCCAATCGGGACTAGCGGGGGGGTTTAATGAGCAGTTCTTC
TRBD1,TRBJ1-2,.,TRBV6-5,CASSVYRGNYGYTF,TGTGCCAGCAGCGTCTACAGGGGAAACTATGGCTACACCTTC
.,TRBJ2-4,.,TRBV30,CAWSGLSGNIQYF,TGTGCCTGGAGTGGTTTATCAGGAAACATTCAGTACTTC
TRBD1,TRBJ1-2,.,TRBV11-2,CASSSQGIYGYTF,TGTGCCAGCAGCTCACAGGGGATCTATGGCTACACCTTC
.,TRBJ1-1,.,TRBV7-9,CASSRGGGNTEAFF,TGTGCCAGCAGCCGGGGGGGAGGGAACACTGAAGCTTTCTTT
.,TRBJ2-3,.,TRBV7-9,CASSLRVAGVTIGTDTQYF,TGTGCCAGCAGCTTACGGGTTGCGGGCGTGACTATAGGCACAGATACGCAGTATTTT
.,TRBJ1-1,.,TRBV6-5,CASGPAGRTEAFF,TGTGCCAGCGGTCCTGCCGGGAGGACTGAAGCTTTCTTT
.,TRBJ1-2,.,TRBV6-1,CASSELPDSIYGYTF,TGTGCCAGCAGTGAACTTCCTGACAGCATCTATGGCTACACCTTC
.,TRBJ2-3,.,TRBV28,CASSSGAGVGDTQYF,TGTGCCAGCAGTTCAGGGGCCGGGGTCGGGGATACGCAGTATTTT
.,TRBJ2-2,few,TRBV7-9,CASSRIGGRDTGELFF,TGTGCCAGCAGCCGCATCGGGGGTAGGGACACCGGGGAGCTGTTTTTT
.,TRBJ1-2,.,TRBV18,CASSLEANYGYTF,TGTGCCAGCTCACTAGAGGCAAACTATGGCTACACCTTC
TRBD1,TRBJ2-2,.,TRBV19,CASNFFGDRETGELFF,TGTGCCAGTAATTTCTTTGGGGACAGGGAAACCGGGGAGCTGTTTTTT
.,TRBJ1-3,.,TRBV6-6,CASSPGGFSGNTIYF,TGTGCCAGCAGTCCGGGGGGGTTTTCTGGAAACACCATATATTTT
TRBD1,TRBJ1-4,.,TRBV9,CASGQGDEKLFF,TGTGCCAGCGGGCAGGGGGATGAAAAACTGTTTTTT
.,TRBJ2-1,many,TRBV5-1,CASSLRGDNNEQFF,TGCGCCAGCAGCTTGCGGGGTGACAATAATGAGCAGTTCTTC
.,TRBJ1-5,.,TRBV4-2,CASSQDRVGRPQHF,TGTGCCAGCAGCCAAGACAGGGTGGGCCGGCCCCAGCATTTT
TRBD1,TRBJ2-5,.,TRBV7-7,CASSPSPIRGETQYF,TGTGCTAGCAGCCCCAGTCCTATCAGGGGGGAGACCCAGTACTTC
TRBD2,TRBJ2-7,.,TRBV28,CASAEMRGGPSVGAEQYF,TGTGCCAGCGCAGAAATGCGGGGGGGCCCCTCGGTCGGGGCCGAGCAGTACTTC
TRBD1,TRBJ1-1,.,TRBV6-1,CASRDRRENTEAFF,TGTGCCAGCAGGGACAGGAGGGAGAACACTGAAGCTTTCTTT
.,TRBJ1-6,.,TRBV19,CASTLEGADLHF,TGTGCCAGTACCCTAGAGGGCGCCGACCTCCACTTT
.,TRBJ2-7,.,TRBV27,CASTMRGGQGASSYEQYF,TGTGCCAGCACCATGAGGGGGGGTCAAGGGGCGTCCTCCTACGAGCAGTACTTC
TRBD1,TRBJ2-1,.,TRBV5-1,CASSVGWGTGKVHEQFF,TGCGCCAGCAGCGTGGGGTGGGGGACAGGGAAGGTCCATGAGCAGTTCTTC
.,TRBJ1-2,.,TRBV6-5,CASGAGRKNGYTF,TGTGCCAGCGGGGCCGGGAGGAAGAATGGCTACACCTTC
TRBD1,TRBJ1-4,once,TRBV11-2,CASSLAGGREKLFF,TGTGCCAGCAGCTTAGCAGGGGGGAGGGAAAAACTGTTTTTT
.,TRBJ1-3,.,TRBV7-2,CASRGLSGNTIYF,TGTGCCTCTCGAGGGCTCTCTGGAAACACCATATATTTT
.,TRBJ2-5,.,TRBV27,CASSLFGSSTPGRSQYF,TGTGCCAGCAGTTTATTTGGTTCGAGTACCCCAGGTCGGTCCCAGTACTTC
.,TRBJ2-7,.,TRBV9,CASSVAKGGSYEQYF,TGTGCCAGCAGCGTGGCGAAGGGCGGGTCCTACGAGCAGTACTTC
.,TRBJ1-6,few,TRBV5-4,CASSLAGANSPLHF,TGTGCCAGCAGCTTGGCTGGGGCCAATTCACCCCTCCACTTT
.,TRBJ2-1,once,TRBV15,CATSRDPGATYNEQFF,TGTGCCACCAGCAGAGATCCTGGGGCCACCTACAATGAGCAGTTCTTC
.,TRBJ2-5,.,TRBV7-3,CASSQGAGVSETQYF,TGTGCCAGCAGTCAAGGAGCAGGGGTATCGGAGACCCAGTACTTC
.,TRBJ2-6,.,TRBV5-1,CASSLTVSGANGLTF,TGCGCCAGCAGCTTGACGGTCTCTGGGGCCAACGGCCTGACTTTC
TRBD1,TRBJ2-3,.,TRBV9,CASSFSDRATDTQYF,TGTGCCAGCAGCTTCTCGGACAGGGCAACAGATACGCAGTATTTT
.,TRBJ1-5,.,TRBV6-5,CASSNRVGQPQHF,TGTGCCAGCAGCAACAGAGTCGGACAGCCCCAGCATTTT
.,TRBJ1-5,.,TRBV28,CASRPWVQVNQPQHF,TGTGCCAGCAGGCCCTGGGTGCAGGTCAATCAGCCCCAGCATTTT
TRBD1,TRBJ1-6,.,TRBV7-2,CASSLVSRGRGLSSPLHF,TGTGCCAGCAGCTTAGTTTCGAGGGGGCGAGGTTTAAGTTCACCCCTCCACTTT
.,TRBJ1-6,.,TRBV6-5,CASSQGARSPLHF,TGTGCCAGCAGTCAAGGAGCTCGCTCACCCCTCCACTTT
.,TRBJ1-2,.,TRBV28,CASSLPNREYGYTF,TGTGCCAGCAGTTTACCGAACAGGGAGTATGGCTACACCTTC